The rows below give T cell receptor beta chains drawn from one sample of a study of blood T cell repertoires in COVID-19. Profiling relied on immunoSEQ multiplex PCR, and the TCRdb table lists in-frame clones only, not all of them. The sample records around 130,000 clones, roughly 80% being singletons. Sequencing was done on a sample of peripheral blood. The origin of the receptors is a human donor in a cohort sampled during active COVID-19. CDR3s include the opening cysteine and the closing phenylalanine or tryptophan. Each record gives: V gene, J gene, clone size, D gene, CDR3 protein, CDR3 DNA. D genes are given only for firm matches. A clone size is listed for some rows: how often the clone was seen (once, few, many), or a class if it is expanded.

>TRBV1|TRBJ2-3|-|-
CTSSHLTSGGALSTDTQYF
TGCACCAGCAGCCATCTTACTAGCGGGGGGGCCCTCAGCACAGATACGCAGTATTTT
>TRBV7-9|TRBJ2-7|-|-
CASSLGQGKIYEQYF
TGTGCCAGCAGCTTAGGGCAGGGTAAAATTTACGAGCAGTACTTC
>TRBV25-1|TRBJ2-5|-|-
CASSEYDPGKSQYF
TGTGCCAGCAGTGAATACGACCCGGGGAAGAGCCAGTACTTC
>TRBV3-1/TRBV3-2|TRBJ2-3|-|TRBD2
CASSQDGRSSGRTDTQYF
TGTGCCAGCAGCCAAGATGGGAGGTCTAGCGGGCGCACAGATACGCAGTATTTT
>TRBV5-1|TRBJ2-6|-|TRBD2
CASTTSGGAGANVLTF
TGCGCCAGCACGACTAGCGGGGGGGCTGGGGCCAACGTCCTGACTTTC
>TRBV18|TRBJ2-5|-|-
CASSGDFQETQYF
TGTGCCAGCTCAGGGGACTTTCAAGAGACCCAGTACTTC
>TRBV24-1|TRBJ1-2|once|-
CATSDLMGGPSPTNYGYTF
TGTGCCACCAGTGATTTGATGGGAGGCCCGTCGCCCACTAACTATGGCTACACCTTC
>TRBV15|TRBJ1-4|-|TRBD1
CATSRDRTGATNEKLFF
TGTGCCACCAGCAGGGACAGGACAGGGGCAACTAATGAAAAACTGTTTTTT
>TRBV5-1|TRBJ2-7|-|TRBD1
CASSLVPSGTGSYEQYF
TGCGCCAGCAGCTTGGTCCCCTCCGGGACAGGGTCCTACGAGCAGTACTTC
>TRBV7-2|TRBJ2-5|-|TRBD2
CASSLDWRGGLETQYF
TGTGCCAGCAGCTTAGACTGGCGGGGGGGCTTGGAGACCCAGTACTTC
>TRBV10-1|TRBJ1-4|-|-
CASSESKTDTSTNEKLFF
TGCGCCAGCAGTGAGTCGAAAACAGATACCTCAACTAATGAAAAACTGTTTTTT
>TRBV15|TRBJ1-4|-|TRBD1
CATSRGDRGPGGEKLFF
TGTGCCACCAGCAGAGGGGACAGGGGGCCAGGAGGTGAAAAACTGTTTTTT
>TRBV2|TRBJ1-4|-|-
CASSGDRANEKLFF
TGTGCCAGCAGTGGAGACAGAGCTAATGAAAAACTGTTTTTT
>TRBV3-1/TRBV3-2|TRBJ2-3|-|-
CASSQGALPGTDTQYF
TGTGCCAGCAGCCAAGGGGCCCTTCCGGGAACAGATACGCAGTATTTT
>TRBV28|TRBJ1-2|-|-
CASQGQVAGYTF
TGTGCCTCTCAAGGCCAGGTTGCTGGCTACACCTTC
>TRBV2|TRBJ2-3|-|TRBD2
CASGRTSGVGTQYF
TGTGCCAGCGGAAGGACTAGCGGGGTTGGTACGCAGTATTTT
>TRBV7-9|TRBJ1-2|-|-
CASSLEGAFYGYTF
TGTGCCAGCAGCTTAGAAGGGGCGTTCTATGGCTACACCTTC
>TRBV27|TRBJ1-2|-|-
CASSFRAGYGYTF
TGTGCCAGCAGTTTCAGGGCAGGCTATGGCTACACCTTC
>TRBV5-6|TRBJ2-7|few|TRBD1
CASSPLGTGATYEQYF
TGTGCCAGCAGCCCGCTTGGGACAGGGGCAACCTACGAGCAGTACTTC
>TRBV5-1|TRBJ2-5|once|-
CASSWLGGDQETQYF
TGCGCCAGCAGCTGGTTAGGCGGGGATCAAGAGACCCAGTACTTC
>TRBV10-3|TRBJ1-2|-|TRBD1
CALKDRDYGYTF
TGTGCCCTGAAGGACAGGGACTATGGCTACACCTTC
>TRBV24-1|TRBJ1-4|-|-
CATSLTRGYQEKLFF
TGTGCCACCAGCCTAACCAGGGGCTATCAGGAAAAACTGTTTTTT
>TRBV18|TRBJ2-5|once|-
CASSPRGPHQETQYF
TGTGCCAGCTCACCGCGAGGGCCTCACCAAGAGACCCAGTACTTC
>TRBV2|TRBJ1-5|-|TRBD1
CASSSRGRRNQPQHF
TGTGCCAGCAGCTCCAGGGGGCGCCGCAATCAGCCCCAGCATTTT
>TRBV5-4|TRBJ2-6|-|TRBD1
CASSFIQGVSGANVLTF
TGTGCCAGCAGCTTCATCCAGGGGGTCTCTGGGGCCAACGTCCTGACTTTC
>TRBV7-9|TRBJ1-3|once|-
CASSFGSPSGNTIYF
TGTGCCAGCAGCTTTGGGAGTCCCTCTGGAAACACCATATATTTT
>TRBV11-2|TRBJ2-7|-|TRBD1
CASSLGPGQPYEQYF
TGTGCCAGCAGCTTAGGCCCGGGACAGCCCTACGAGCAGTACTTC
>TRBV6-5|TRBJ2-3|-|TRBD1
CASSYSGTGGQDTQYF
TGTGCCAGCAGTTACTCAGGTACAGGGGGCCAAGATACGCAGTATTTT
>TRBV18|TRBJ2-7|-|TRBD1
CASSPPRDRVVPNEQYF
TGTGCCAGCTCACCCCCTCGGGACAGGGTGGTTCCGAACGAGCAGTACTTC
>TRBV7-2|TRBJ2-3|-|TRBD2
CASSGRLAGDITDTQYF
TGTGCCAGCAGCGGGAGACTAGCGGGGGACATCACAGATACGCAGTATTTT
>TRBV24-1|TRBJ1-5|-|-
CATSDLGRGGQPQHF
TGTGCCACCAGTGATTTGGGGAGGGGGGGCCAGCCCCAGCATTTT
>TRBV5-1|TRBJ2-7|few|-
CASRYGQTYEQYF
TGCGCCAGCAGGTATGGACAAACCTACGAGCAGTACTTC
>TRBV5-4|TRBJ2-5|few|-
CASSLADQETQYF
TGTGCCAGCAGCTTAGCGGACCAAGAGACCCAGTACTTC
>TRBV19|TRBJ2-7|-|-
CASSIDLGGTYEQYF
TGTGCCAGTAGTATAGATCTCGGGGGAACCTACGAGCAGTACTTC
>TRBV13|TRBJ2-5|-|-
CASSLGPRETQYF
TGTGCCAGCAGCTTAGGCCCTCGGGAGACCCAGTACTTC
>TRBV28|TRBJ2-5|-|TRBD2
CASRSLRAGGLETQYF
TGTGCCAGCAGGTCACTAAGGGCGGGGGGGCTGGAGACCCAGTACTTC
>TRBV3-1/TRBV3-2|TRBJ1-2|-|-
CASSQGRYGYTF
TGTGCCAGCAGCCAGGGGAGGTATGGCTACACCTTC
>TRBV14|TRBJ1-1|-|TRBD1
CASSHPPRTGGNTEAFF
TGTGCCAGCAGCCATCCCCCGCGAACAGGGGGGAACACTGAAGCTTTCTTT
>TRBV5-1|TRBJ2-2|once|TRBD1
CASSPRTGSTGELFF
TGCGCCAGCAGCCCCCGGACAGGGTCAACCGGGGAGCTGTTTTTT
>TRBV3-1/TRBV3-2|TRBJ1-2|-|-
CASSQAGLFSRYTF
TGTGCCAGCAGCCAAGCCGGACTTTTTTCTCGCTACACCTTC